Described below is a single T cell receptor (beta chain) sequence and its context. The sample is drawn from a study of cytomegalovirus exposure and HLA in healthy donors. Trimming removed 1 base at V and 1 base at J, with 7 bases between. The CDR3 is made up of 14 amino acids. The germline V gene encodes CDR1 SGHVS and CDR2 FNYEAQ. Amplification used 60 Vbeta primers and 13 Jbeta primers. Repertoires were generated with immunoSEQ multiplex PCR, while TCRdb's copy carries only in-frame clones and drops some. This sample contains more than 40,000 clones. This chain links TRBV7-6 with TRBJ1-1; D uncertain. This receptor was taken from a female donor in good health and CMV-seronegative. Source material: PBMCs. The DNA of the CDR3 is TGTGCCAGCAGCTTAGGGGCAGGGAACACTGAAGCTTTCTTT. Protein sequence: CASSLGAGNTEAFF. The full variable domain, rest sourced from reference TRBV7-6 and TRBJ1-1, is GAGVSQSPRYKVTKRGQDVALRCDPISGHVSLYWYRQALGQGPEFLTYFNYEAQQDKSGLPNDRFSAERPEGSISTLTIQRTEQRDSAMYRCASSLGAGNTEAFFGQGTRLTVV.